Below, one TCR beta chain is given with its context. Its antigen is still unknown. The record originates from a study of breast tumors, draining lymph nodes, adjacent tissues. Germline V lookup: CDR1 SNHLY, CDR2 FYNNEI. This CDR3 has 12 amino acids. One entry per CDR3 protein results from TCRdb running MiXCR on the multiplex PCR reads. The sample contains some 200,000 distinct CDR3 sequences, approximately 31% of which appear only once. Findings and caveats of the study: Data fit most tumor T cells coming from lymph node, expanding in tumor. Tumor repertoires ranked between lymph nodes and nontumor tissue in diversity, with V and J gene preferences. The lymph node origin of tumor T cells was framed as consistent with a hypothesis, not demonstrated. Luminal-like breast cancer showed significantly higher tumor–nontumor repertoire similarity than basal-like.

The lymph nodes were axillary draining lymph nodes from breast cancer patients. Sequencing input: axillary lymph node tissue. This chain uses TRBV2 with TRBJ1-1; D gene ambiguous. This sequence originates from a female donor with breast cancer. Some clones in this sample may be carry-over from other donors' samples. Here the CDR3 DNA reads TGTGCTCGCAGTGGGGAGAACACTGAAGCTTTCTTT. Translated, it gives CARSGENTEAFF.